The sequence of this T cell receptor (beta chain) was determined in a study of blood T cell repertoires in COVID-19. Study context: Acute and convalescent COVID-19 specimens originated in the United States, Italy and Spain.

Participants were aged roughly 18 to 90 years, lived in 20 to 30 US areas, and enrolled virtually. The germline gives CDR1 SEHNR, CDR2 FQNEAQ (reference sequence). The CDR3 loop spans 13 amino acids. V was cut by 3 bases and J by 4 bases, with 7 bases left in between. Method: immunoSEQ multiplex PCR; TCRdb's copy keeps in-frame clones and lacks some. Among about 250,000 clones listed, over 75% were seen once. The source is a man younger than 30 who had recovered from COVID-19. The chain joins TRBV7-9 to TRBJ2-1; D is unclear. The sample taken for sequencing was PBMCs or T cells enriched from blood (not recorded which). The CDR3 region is CASSFREYNEQFF. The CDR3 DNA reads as TGTGCCAGCAGCTTTCGCGAGTACAATGAGCAGTTCTTC.